The clone carrying this TCR beta chain was observed many times. Antigen specificity is unknown. Regarding the study as a whole: Tumor memory CD4+ T cell TCR gene usage was found to cluster with blood and lymph node memory CD4+ cells and with lymph node naive CD4+ cells.

Germline V gives CDR1 SGHNT, CDR2 YENEEA. The germline V and J ends were trimmed by 2 bases and 5 bases, with 13 bases remaining between them. There are 14 residues in the CDR3. Constant-region reverse primers amplified full-length variable regions, followed by semi-nested Nested Universal Primer A PCR. TCRdb reprocessed the 5' RACE reads with MiXCR, giving one entry per CDR3 protein. This sample has about 55,000 distinct CDR3 sequences; 15% to 20% occur once, and the top ten carry under 2.5%. The sample was naive CD4+ T cells sorted from blood. Subset described: naive CD4+ T cells, CD4+CD45RA+CD25-. The source of this sequence is a female donor with breast cancer. V usage is TRBV11-3 and J usage is TRBJ2-7; TRBD1 might be the D (5 bases). The CDR3 sequence: CASSLSRASNEQYF. The CDR3 DNA follows: TGTGCCAGCAGCTTAAGCAGGGCCAGCAACGAGCAGTACTTC.